This TCR beta chain is from a study of blood T cell repertoires in COVID-19. About the research overall: Donors in the United States, Italy and Spain gave samples during acute or convalescent COVID-19. The cDNA or gDNA used as material had been derived from T cells, B-cell-depleted T cells, or PBMCs.

Trimming took 3 bases from V and 4 from J, leaving 12 bases between them. This CDR3 comprises 13 residues. Germline loops: CDR1 DFQATT, CDR2 SNEGSKA (reference sequence). Under the authors' procedure: Reference gene primer amplification gave estimated nucleated cell counts. Repertoires were generated with immunoSEQ multiplex PCR, while TCRdb's copy carries only in-frame clones and drops some. V, J and clone size were drawn from that table, and D and trimming were deduced from the DNA. The data show approximately 150,000 clones, 75% to 90% seen once. The receptor was isolated from a woman aged 55-69 years with active or convalescent COVID-19. The chain combines TRBV20-1 with TRBJ1-1; TRBD1 is a possible D gene (6 bases). Sequencing used peripheral blood. CDR3 region: CSASAGGGTEAFF. CDR3 coding DNA: TGCAGTGCTAGTGCGGGGGGCGGCACTGAAGCTTTCTTT.